These 13 T cell receptor beta chains were sequenced from one sample in a study of blood T cell repertoires in COVID-19. Method: immunoSEQ multiplex PCR; TCRdb's copy keeps in-frame clones and lacks some. The data show under 250,000 clones, around 82% seen once. Source material: PBMCs or T cells enriched from blood (not recorded which). These receptors were taken from a woman between 45 and 60 years old who had been exposed to COVID-19.

The V gene is TRBV7-3, the J gene TRBJ2-5, with TRBD1 matching 7 bases. CDR3 size: 13 residues. Trimming at V came to 3 bases and at J to 4 bases, leaving 2 bases not matched to a gene. The germline V gene encodes CDR1 SGHTA and CDR2 FQGTGA. CDR3 DNA: TGTGCCAGCAGCTTTTCAGGGGGAGAGACCCAGTACTTC. This gives the protein CASSFSGGETQYF.

The chain recombines TRBV5-6 with TRBJ2-3; 10 bases line up with TRBD2. From germline, CDR1 is SGHDT and CDR2 YYEEEE. The CDR3 has 15 amino acids. V was clipped by 4 bases and J by 1 base; unmatched bases: 3. The CDR3 loop is CASSIGTSGTDTQYF. CDR3 in DNA: TGTGCCAGCAGCATCGGGACTAGCGGCACAGATACGCAGTATTTT.

This clone was seen just once. This chain connects TRBV4-3 to TRBJ1-3, with 8 bases identical to TRBD1. This CDR3 has 14 amino acids. From germline, CDR1 is LGHNA and CDR2 YSLEER. V lost 4 bases, J lost 7 bases, and 6 bases stayed unmatched. The CDR3 region is CASSLRTGSNTIYF. CDR3 DNA: TGCGCCAGCAGCCTGCGGACAGGGTCGAACACCATATATTTT.

In this sample, this clone turned up a few times. Other nucleotide sequences in the sample specify the same CDR3. The J gene is TRBJ2-7, the V gene TRBV5-1, with 8 positions matching TRBD1. The CDR3 loop spans 14 amino acids. V was pared by 0 bases and J by 6 bases, with 5 bases of the junction left unmatched. CDR1 is SGHRS and CDR2 is YFSETQ in the germline V gene. The CDR3 nucleotides read TGCGCCAGCAGCTTGGACGGACAGGGCTCCGAGCAGTACTTC. Protein: CASSLDGQGSEQYF.

The chain joins TRBV5-1 to TRBJ1-1; D perhaps matches TRBD1 (6 bases). Trimming took off 6 bases at V and 1 base at J, with 13 bases between the two ends. CDR1 and CDR2 from the germline V gene are SGHRS and YFSETQ. This CDR3 region has 14 residues. DNA for the CDR3: TGCGCCAGCAACCCTACAGGGCCGAACACTGAAGCTTTCTTT. As protein: CASNPTGPNTEAFF.

CDR3 bases: TGTGCCAGCAGTTTGGGACAGGGGAGTTCTGGAAACACCATATATTTT. Translated, it gives CASSLGQGSSGNTIYF. The V and J genes are TRBV28 and TRBJ1-3, with TRBD1 identical over 10 bases. CDR3 length: 16 amino acids. V lost 3 bases and J lost 1; bases outside the gene matches: 3. Germline CDR1 reads MDHEN; CDR2 reads SYDVKM.

The CDR3: CAWSVIDVGDRESTEAFF. In DNA, the CDR3 is TGTGCCTGGAGTGTCATCGATGTCGGAGACAGGGAGAGCACTGAAGCTTTCTTT. The gene calls are TRBV30 and TRBJ1-1; TRBD1 agrees at 7 bases. Germline assignment: CDR1 GTSNPN and CDR2 SVGIG (reference sequence). Trimming removed 0 bases from V and 4 bases from J; junction bases left unmatched: 17. The CDR3 length is 18 residues.

V is TRBV7-9 and J is TRBJ1-1; D gene ambiguous. The V and J ends lost 5 bases and 2 bases respectively, with 15 bases between them. This CDR3 contains 15 residues. Germline values: CDR1 SEHNR, CDR2 FQNEAQ (reference sequence). This CDR3 is CASSPGRVINTEAFF. CDR3 DNA sequence: TGTGCCAGCAGCCCCGGGAGGGTTATTAACACTGAAGCTTTCTTT.

The chain links TRBV6-5 to TRBJ2-7; D is uncertain. Germline values: CDR1 MNHEY, CDR2 SVGAGI. This CDR3 contains 12 residues. With 6 bases removed from V and 6 bases from J, the gap between germline ends came to 12 bases. This CDR3 is CASRPQVGEQYF. In DNA, the CDR3 is TGTGCCAGCAGGCCCCAGGTTGGCGAGCAGTACTTC.

This chain uses TRBV5-1 with TRBJ2-3; 8 nucleotides match TRBD1. CDR1 and CDR2 (germline): SGHRS, YFSETQ. This CDR3 has 20 residues. V gave up 2 bases and J gave up 0 bases; unmatched junction bases: 17. The chain's CDR3 is CASSFDRDRTRLTSTDTQYF. The DNA for the CDR3 is TGCGCCAGCAGCTTCGACCGGGACAGGACCCGCCTGACTAGCACAGATACGCAGTATTTT.

V and J are TRBV3-1 (or the pseudogene TRBV3-2) and TRBJ2-1; TRBD2 aligns across 9 bases. The J segment lost 4 bases and the V segment lost 4 bases, leaving 8 bases of the junction unmatched. This CDR3 has 16 residues. Germline assignment: CDR1 LGHDT and CDR2 YNNKEL (reference sequence). The DNA for the CDR3 is TGTGCCAGCAGCCGTTACTCTAGCGGGGATTACAATGAGCAGTTCTTC. It encodes CASSRYSSGDYNEQFF.

The J gene is TRBJ1-6, the V gene TRBV6-5; D is unresolved. The CDR3 has 15 residues. Per the germline V gene, CDR1 is MNHEY and CDR2 is SVGAGI. The V gene lost 5 bases and the J gene lost 3 bases, with 11 bases spanning the gap. CDR3 nucleotides: TGTGCCAGCAGTCGCCCACGGGACTATAATTCACCCCTCCACTTT. The encoded protein is CASSRPRDYNSPLHF.

The chain combines TRBV7-8 with TRBJ2-1, with D possibly being TRBD1 (6 bases). Germline lookup yields CDR1 SGHVS and CDR2 FQNEAQ. CDR3 length: 16 amino acids. V was trimmed by 5 bases and J by 8 bases, leaving 22 bases between them. This chain's CDR3 is CASSTPTGWHIDEQFF. For the CDR3, the DNA is TGTGCCAGCAGCACTCCGACAGGCTGGCACATCGATGAGCAGTTCTTC.